Presented here are 13 T cell receptor beta chains from one specimen sequenced in a study of cytomegalovirus exposure and HLA in healthy donors. 13 Jbeta primers and 60 Vbeta primers were used for the PCR. Assay: immunoSEQ multiplex PCR; the TCRdb copy retains only in-frame clones and omits some. The sample has 90,000 to 130,000 clones; 70% to 85% are singletons. Sequenced material: PBMCs. The receptor source for this set is a man aged 30-40 years in good health and CMV-seropositive.

This clone occurred once. The chain uses TRBV15 and TRBJ2-3; 12 bases map to TRBD2. The CDR3 length is 17 residues. The J segment lost 1 base and the V segment lost 4 bases, leaving 6 bases of the junction unmatched. From germline, CDR1 is LNHNV and CDR2 YYDKDF (reference sequence). The CDR3 loop reads CATSTPLAGGGTDTQYF. The CDR3 bases are TGTGCCACCAGCACCCCACTAGCGGGGGGTGGCACAGATACGCAGTATTTT.

The chain uses TRBV9 and TRBJ2-3; 9 bases align to TRBD1. This CDR3 region has 18 residues. With 1 base clipped from V and 5 bases from J, the junction kept 14 bases outside the gene matches. Germline V gene lookup returns CDR1 SGDLS and CDR2 YYNGEE. In DNA form, the CDR3 reads TGTGCCAGCAGCGTATCCCGGACCGGGACAGGGAGGAAAGATACGCAGTATTTT. It encodes CASSVSRTGTGRKDTQYF.

The chain links TRBV2 to TRBJ1-1, with 8 nucleotides matching TRBD1. Germline V gene data show CDR1 as SNHLY and CDR2 as FYNNEI. The CDR3 is 14 amino acids. The V and J ends lost 7 bases and 0 bases, in that order; junction bases with no gene match: 4. The CDR3 DNA sequence: TGTGCCAGCACTCGGACAGGGCTGAACACTGAAGCTTTCTTT. Its protein is CASTRTGLNTEAFF.

CDR3 nucleotides: TGTGCCAGCAGTGTTCTAGCGGGGGGGCATGAGCAGTTCTTC. Translated: CASSVLAGGHEQFF. The J gene is TRBJ2-1, the V gene TRBV2; 12 bases line up with TRBD2. Germline values: CDR1 SNHLY, CDR2 FYNNEI. V shed 4 bases, J shed 8 bases, and the junction held 3 bases outside the gene matches. The CDR3 sequence is 14 residues long. Variable domain in full (rest from reference TRBV2 and TRBJ2-1): EPEVTQTPSHQVTQMGQEVILRCVPISNHLYFYWYRQILGQKVEFLVSFYNNEISEKSEIFDDQFSVERPDGSNFTLKIRSTKLEDSAMYFCASSVLAGGHEQFFGPGTRLTVL.

The table lists this clone with a count of one. V and J are TRBV9 and TRBJ1-2, with a possible D match to TRBD1 (6 bases). CDR3 size: 13 residues. Germline V gene lookup returns CDR1 SGDLS and CDR2 YYNGEE. V was cut by 4 bases and J by 3 bases, with 10 bases left in between. The CDR3 is CASSHRVDYGYTF. CDR3 bases: TGTGCCAGCAGCCACAGGGTTGACTATGGCTACACCTTC.

The gene calls are TRBV13 and TRBJ1-2, with D possibly TRBD1 on 6 matching bases. This CDR3 is 14 amino acids long. Germline V CDR1 and CDR2: PRHDT, FYEKMQ (reference sequence). Trimming took off 5 bases at V and 5 bases at J, with 15 bases between the two ends. The CDR3 here is CASSPGRGAYGYTF. CDR3 nucleotide sequence: TGTGCCAGCAGCCCAGGTCGGGGGGCTTATGGCTACACCTTC.

The chain has TRBV5-8 and TRBJ2-5; 8 bases align to TRBD2. The germline V gene has CDR1 SGHTS and CDR2 YDEGEE. CDR3 length: 17 amino acids. The trim removed 2 bases at V and 2 bases at J, leaving 11 bases unmatched. CDR3 in amino acids: CASSFRDGGARQETQYF. In nucleotides, the CDR3 is TGTGCCAGCAGCTTCAGAGACGGGGGGGCCCGGCAAGAGACCCAGTACTTC.

This rearrangement joins TRBV6-1 to TRBJ1-6; 8 nucleotides line up with TRBD1. This CDR3 has 14 amino acids. V was pared by 8 bases and J by 8 bases, with 8 bases of the junction left unmatched. The germline CDR1 and CDR2 sequences are MNHNS and SASEGT. CDR3 coding DNA: TGTGCCAGCGGTAGGGCAGGGGGCGATTCACCCCTCCACTTT. It translates to CASGRAGGDSPLHF.

The rearrangement uses TRBV27 and TRBJ1-2, with 9 bases that match TRBD1. This CDR3 region has 17 residues. J gave up 3 bases and V 4 bases, and 12 bases lay outside the gene matches. Germline lookup yields CDR1 MNHEY and CDR2 SMNVEV (reference sequence). CDR3 loop: CASSSIMRQGEHYGYTF. The CDR3 coding sequence is TGTGCCAGCAGTTCAATAATGCGACAGGGGGAACACTATGGCTACACCTTC.

The chain has TRBV30 and TRBJ1-1; unclear D gene. The CDR3 runs 14 residues. V was cut by 4 bases and J by 1 base, with 13 bases left in between. The germline CDR1 and CDR2 sequences are GTSNPN and SVGIG (reference sequence). CDR3 DNA: TGTGCCTGGAATACCGTACGGGGGAACACTGAAGCTTTCTTT. This translates into CAWNTVRGNTEAFF.

The rearrangement joins TRBV19 to TRBJ2-3, with D possibly matching TRBD1 (6 bases). This CDR3 spans 15 amino acids. Trimming left V 5 bases short and J 5 bases short, with 17 bases between. CDR1 and CDR2 from the germline V gene are LNHDA and SQIVND (reference sequence). The CDR3 loop is CASSFRTERVDTQYF. As DNA, the CDR3 is TGTGCCAGTAGTTTCAGGACAGAAAGGGTAGATACGCAGTATTTT.

The chain joins TRBV6-1 to TRBJ1-2, with 7 bases matching TRBD1. After removal of 5 bases from V and 3 bases from J, the junction contained 6 bases not matched to a gene. The CDR3 spans 14 residues. The germline CDR1 and CDR2 sequences are MNHNS and SASEGT. The CDR3 DNA reads as TGTGCCAGCAGTCAGGACAGGAGGGACTATGGCTACACCTTC. It encodes CASSQDRRDYGYTF.

V usage is TRBV7-8 and J usage is TRBJ1-5; D remains ambiguous. The V gene's germline CDR1 is SGHVS and CDR2 FQNEAQ. Trimming cost V 4 bases and J 5 bases, with 9 bases left between them. This CDR3 has 13 residues. The CDR3 loop is CASSSRRDQPQHF. The CDR3 coding sequence is TGTGCCAGCAGCTCCCGCCGAGATCAGCCCCAGCATTTT.